This TCR beta chain was sequenced for a study of CD8+ T cells in alopecia areata. On the study more broadly: Tofacitinib therapy lasting 6 to 18 months was followed by 6 months off drug. Disease severity was quantified as SALT score of affected scalp area.

The treatment is: oral pan-JAK inhibitor, 5-10 mg twice daily. As part of sample collection, lesional scalp punch biopsies and peripheral blood were taken from alopecia areata patients. Following extraction, RNA underwent reverse transcription to cDNA, which served as the sequencing template. TCRdb keeps only in-frame clones here, not all; method: immunoSEQ multiplex PCR. The repertoire holds 210,000 or so clones, with just over 65% as singletons. Points from the study as a whole: Administration of tofacitinib significantly diminished scalp clonality and expanded CD8+ clones within the top 100.

A few counts support this clone. The antigen is not known. The CDR3 spans 15 residues. CDR1 SGDLS and CDR2 YYNGEE come from the germline V gene. V was clipped by 2 bases and J by 5 bases; unmatched bases: 4. This chain uses TRBV9 with TRBJ2-1; 10 nucleotides align to TRBD1. The material was CD4+ T cells sorted from blood, obtained between weeks 44 and 45, from a patient treated with tofacitinib. The receptor was isolated from a human donor with alopecia areata. CDR3 amino acids: CASSVRDRGNNEQFF. The CDR3 nucleotides read TGTGCCAGCAGCGTCCGGGACAGGGGTAACAATGAGCAGTTCTTC.